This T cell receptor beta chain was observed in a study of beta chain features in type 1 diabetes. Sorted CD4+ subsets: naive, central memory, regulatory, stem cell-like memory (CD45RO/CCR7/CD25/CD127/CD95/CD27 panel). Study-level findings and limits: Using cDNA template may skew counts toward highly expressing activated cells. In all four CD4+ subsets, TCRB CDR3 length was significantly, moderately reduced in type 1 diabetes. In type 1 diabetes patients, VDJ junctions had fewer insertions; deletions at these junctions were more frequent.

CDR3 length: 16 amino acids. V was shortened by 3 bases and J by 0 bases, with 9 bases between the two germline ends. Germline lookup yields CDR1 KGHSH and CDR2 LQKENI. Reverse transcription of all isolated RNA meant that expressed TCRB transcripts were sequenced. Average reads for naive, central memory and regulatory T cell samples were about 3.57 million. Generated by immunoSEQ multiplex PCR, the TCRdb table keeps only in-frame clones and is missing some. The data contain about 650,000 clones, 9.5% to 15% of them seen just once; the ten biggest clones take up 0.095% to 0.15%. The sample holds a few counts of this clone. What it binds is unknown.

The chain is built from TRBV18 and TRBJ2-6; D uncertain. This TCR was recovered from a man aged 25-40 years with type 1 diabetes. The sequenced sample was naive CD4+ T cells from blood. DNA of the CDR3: TGTGCCAGCTCACCCCGGACGGACTCTGGGGCCAACGTCCTGACTTTC. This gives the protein CASSPRTDSGANVLTF.